This is a list of T cell receptor beta chains from one sample in a study of cytomegalovirus exposure and HLA in healthy donors. TCRdb's copy holds only in-frame clones and misses some; the assay was immunoSEQ multiplex PCR. The table records approximately 100,000 clones, around three quarters of them present only once. Sequencing was performed on PBMCs. These receptors all stem from a man aged 35 to 55 in good health and CMV-seronegative. CDR3s include the opening cysteine and the closing phenylalanine or tryptophan. Fields, in order: J gene, V gene, clone size, D gene, CDR3 protein, CDR3 DNA. A D gene is named only where the DNA matches it firmly. Size is stated for part of the rows, as once, few or many counts, or as a class when the clone is expanded.

j_call: TRBJ1-4
v_call: TRBV7-9
clone_size: .
d_call: TRBD1
cdr3_aa: CASSRSYRGPGYEKLFF
cdr3_nt: TGTGCCAGCAGCCGGTCATACAGGGGGCCAGGATATGAAAAACTGTTTTTT

j_call: TRBJ2-7
v_call: TRBV5-8
clone_size: .
d_call: .
cdr3_aa: CASSLVGGAEQYF
cdr3_nt: TGTGCCAGCAGCTTGGTAGGAGGGGCCGAGCAGTACTTC

j_call: TRBJ2-2
v_call: TRBV7-3
clone_size: .
d_call: .
cdr3_aa: CASSPPGSIGTGELFF
cdr3_nt: TGTGCCAGCAGCCCCCCGGGATCTATCGGGACCGGGGAGCTGTTTTTT

j_call: TRBJ1-1
v_call: TRBV30
clone_size: .
d_call: TRBD1
cdr3_aa: CAWSLQGAGDEAFF
cdr3_nt: TGTGCCTGGAGTCTACAGGGGGCGGGGGATGAAGCTTTCTTT

j_call: TRBJ1-2
v_call: TRBV7-2
clone_size: few
d_call: .
cdr3_aa: CASSLGPYGYTF
cdr3_nt: TGTGCCAGCAGCTTAGGGCCCTATGGCTACACCTTC

j_call: TRBJ1-1
v_call: TRBV25-1
clone_size: .
d_call: TRBD1
cdr3_aa: CASRTGTYTEAFF
cdr3_nt: TGTGCCAGCAGGACAGGGACCTACACTGAAGCTTTCTTT

j_call: TRBJ1-5
v_call: TRBV5-1
clone_size: .
d_call: .
cdr3_aa: CASSLEGDSNQPQHF
cdr3_nt: TGCGCCAGCAGCTTGGAGGGAGATAGCAATCAGCCCCAGCATTTT

j_call: TRBJ1-2
v_call: TRBV6-5
clone_size: .
d_call: .
cdr3_aa: CASAPGGSYGYTF
cdr3_nt: TGTGCCAGTGCCCCGGGAGGGAGCTATGGCTACACCTTC

j_call: TRBJ1-2
v_call: TRBV6-6
clone_size: .
d_call: TRBD1
cdr3_aa: CASSYSTGTVGGYTF
cdr3_nt: TGTGCCAGCAGTTACTCGACCGGGACAGTGGGGGGCTACACCTTC

j_call: TRBJ2-1
v_call: TRBV28
clone_size: .
d_call: TRBD2
cdr3_aa: CASSLSFRGGLRIF
cdr3_nt: TGTGCCAGCAGTCTTTCCTTTCGGGGGGGCCTCCGGATCTTC

j_call: TRBJ1-2
v_call: TRBV18
clone_size: .
d_call: .
cdr3_aa: CASSRTDRLNYGYTF
cdr3_nt: TGTGCCAGCTCAAGAACCGACAGGCTGAACTATGGCTACACCTTC

j_call: TRBJ1-1
v_call: TRBV7-9
clone_size: .
d_call: TRBD1
cdr3_aa: CSSSRGQGDTEAFF
cdr3_nt: TGTTCCAGCAGCAGGGGACAGGGGGACACTGAAGCTTTCTTT

j_call: TRBJ1-1
v_call: TRBV7-9
clone_size: .
d_call: TRBD1
cdr3_aa: CASAPEGQGGGTEAFF
cdr3_nt: TGTGCCAGCGCCCCTGAGGGACAGGGGGGGGGCACTGAAGCTTTCTTT

j_call: TRBJ1-2
v_call: TRBV5-4
clone_size: few
d_call: .
cdr3_aa: CASSWEPGQSYGYTF
cdr3_nt: TGTGCCAGCAGCTGGGAACCCGGACAGTCTTATGGCTACACCTTC

j_call: TRBJ2-1
v_call: TRBV5-1
clone_size: .
d_call: TRBD2
cdr3_aa: CASSMGLANEQFF
cdr3_nt: TGCGCCAGCAGCATGGGACTAGCGAATGAGCAGTTCTTC

j_call: TRBJ2-2
v_call: TRBV2
clone_size: .
d_call: .
cdr3_aa: CASSDNGGASVGELFF
cdr3_nt: TGTGCCAGCAGTGATAATGGGGGGGCCTCAGTCGGGGAGCTGTTTTTT

j_call: TRBJ2-3
v_call: TRBV6-6
clone_size: .
d_call: .
cdr3_aa: CASSYSIDRTDTQYF
cdr3_nt: TGTGCCAGCAGTTACTCTATCGACAGAACAGATACGCAGTATTTT

j_call: TRBJ2-1
v_call: TRBV7-7
clone_size: once
d_call: .
cdr3_aa: CASSPGTFNEQFF
cdr3_nt: TGTGCCAGCAGCCCCGGGACTTTCAATGAGCAGTTCTTC

j_call: TRBJ2-1
v_call: TRBV19
clone_size: .
d_call: TRBD2
cdr3_aa: CASSTGTSSYNEQFF
cdr3_nt: TGTGCCAGTAGTACCGGGACTAGCTCCTACAATGAGCAGTTCTTC

j_call: TRBJ2-1
v_call: TRBV5-1
clone_size: .
d_call: TRBD2
cdr3_aa: CASSLVAGGRNEQFF
cdr3_nt: TGCGCCAGCAGCTTGGTGGCGGGGGGGAGAAATGAGCAGTTCTTC

j_call: TRBJ2-1
v_call: TRBV10-3
clone_size: .
d_call: .
cdr3_aa: CAISESRGGQFF
cdr3_nt: TGTGCCATCAGTGAGTCTAGGGGGGGGCAGTTCTTC

j_call: TRBJ2-6
v_call: TRBV7-2
clone_size: few
d_call: TRBD1
cdr3_aa: CASSPRTGISGANVLTF
cdr3_nt: TGTGCCAGCAGCCCGAGGACAGGGATCTCTGGGGCCAACGTCCTGACTTTC

j_call: TRBJ2-5
v_call: TRBV7-6
clone_size: .
d_call: TRBD2
cdr3_aa: CASSFGGRETQYF
cdr3_nt: TGTGCCAGCAGCTTCGGGGGGAGGGAGACCCAGTACTTC

j_call: TRBJ1-2
v_call: TRBV6-5
clone_size: .
d_call: .
cdr3_aa: CASSDGHDGYTF
cdr3_nt: TGTGCCAGCAGTGACGGACATGATGGCTACACCTTC

j_call: TRBJ2-3
v_call: TRBV11-3
clone_size: .
d_call: .
cdr3_aa: CASSSLGGDTQYF
cdr3_nt: TGTGCCAGCAGCTCCCTAGGGGGAGATACGCAGTATTTT

j_call: TRBJ2-3
v_call: TRBV19
clone_size: .
d_call: TRBD1
cdr3_aa: CASSIDGDRDSDTQYF
cdr3_nt: TGTGCCAGTAGTATAGATGGGGACAGGGATTCAGATACGCAGTATTTT

j_call: TRBJ2-2
v_call: TRBV5-6
clone_size: .
d_call: .
cdr3_aa: CASSLSWGVYTGELFF
cdr3_nt: TGTGCCAGCAGCTTGAGTTGGGGGGTGTACACCGGGGAGCTGTTTTTT

j_call: TRBJ1-1
v_call: TRBV28
clone_size: .
d_call: .
cdr3_aa: CASKQTSLNTEAFF
cdr3_nt: TGTGCCAGCAAACAAACTAGCCTGAACACTGAAGCTTTCTTT

j_call: TRBJ1-3
v_call: TRBV7-2
clone_size: .
d_call: .
cdr3_aa: CASSLNTLSGNTIYF
cdr3_nt: TGTGCCAGCAGCTTAAACACGCTCTCTGGAAACACCATATATTTT

j_call: TRBJ1-1
v_call: TRBV6-5
clone_size: .
d_call: .
cdr3_aa: CASSGQGHTEAFF
cdr3_nt: TGTGCCAGCAGTGGCCAGGGGCACACTGAAGCTTTCTTT

j_call: TRBJ2-1
v_call: TRBV7-8
clone_size: few
d_call: TRBD1
cdr3_aa: CASSADRGAYNEQFF
cdr3_nt: TGTGCCAGCAGCGCAGACAGGGGGGCCTACAATGAGCAGTTCTTC